This T cell receptor beta chain was obtained from a study of graft-versus-host responses after intestinal transplantation. Background on the study: Anti-thymocyte globulin induction, then tacrolimus and steroids for around three years, went to all recipients.

The culture paired roughly 200,000 irradiated violet-dye-labeled stimulators with roughly 200,000 CFSE-labeled responders. Sorting was performed after the reaction on proliferating CFSE-low CD3+CD4+ and CD3+CD8+ responders. Findings of the study overall: Ileal or blood samples showed some GvH clones first, and such clones were also found in recipient marrow.

The CDR3 runs to 15 residues. Germline V gene lookup returns CDR1 MNHEY and CDR2 SMNVEV (reference sequence). The V end lost 3 bases, the J end lost 2 bases, and 11 bases lay between the germline ends. This table comes from immunoSEQ multiplex PCR, and its TCRdb copy is limited to in-frame clones, with some not included. The table includes 8,000 to 9,500 clones, about a third detected once. This chain joins TRBV27 and TRBJ1-3; tentative D call: TRBD1 (6 bases). This TCR came from a human patient who received an intestinal transplant. The source was alloreactive CD8+ T cells from a mixed lymphocyte reaction culture, collected before intestinal transplant. Subset defined: CFSE-low proliferating T cells sorted from roughly six-day pre-transplant mixed lymphocyte reaction (GvH or HvG direction). The CDR3 protein is CASSFIGGPGNTIYF. DNA of the CDR3: TGTGCCAGCAGTTTCATCGGGGGGCCTGGAAACACCATATATTTT.